A selection of T cell receptor beta chains follows, all from one sample in a study of cytomegalovirus exposure and HLA in healthy donors. TCRdb's table, derived via immunoSEQ multiplex PCR, lists solely in-frame clones and lacks some. The sample includes tens of thousands of clones, approximately 81% of them seen just once. The sequenced material came from PBMCs. These receptors originate from a woman aged 25 to 45 in good health and CMV-seropositive. CDR3s include the opening cysteine and the closing phenylalanine or tryptophan. The order of the fields is V gene, CDR3 protein.

TRBV7-3 CASSSSGREQFF
TRBV4-2 CASSQPPTGSPNNEQFF
TRBV14 CASSRVSYGYTF
TRBV6-5 CASSYRYPGSGNTIYF
TRBV5-1 CASSPVPGLVNEQFF
TRBV9 CASSAGTSGGPQYF
TRBV30 CACLSSTGAREQYF
TRBV5-1 CASSLDDRPEIYNEQFF
TRBV5-4 CASSPSFGYRGYYGYTF
TRBV6-6 CASSPNDRADNQPQHF
TRBV7-9 CASSLKQIGVGAFF
TRBV10-1 CASSDSYEQYF
TRBV19 CASSGGVLEQYF
TRBV7-9 CASSLAPGGNTEAFF
TRBV29-1 CSLRTGPGEQYF
TRBV6-6 CASSPFTGANQPQHF
TRBV28 CASGQGEGGYTF
TRBV18 CASSPWTGEETQYF
TRBV19 CASSKEATNEKLFF
TRBV7-2 CASSAPGSIKNEQFF
TRBV7-8 CASSLGAGGYTF
TRBV2 CASRSGDSNQPQHF
TRBV7-9 CASSNREPATEF
TRBV7-9 CASSSVGGRTHYSYGYTF
TRBV7-9 CASSPRGIAVGEQYF
TRBV30 CAWSVGDRDTGELFF
TRBV28 CASSPRFGSSEKLFF
TRBV15 CATSKGRENTEAFF
TRBV25-1 CASAGILGQPQHF
TRBV5-1 CASSARVNTEAFF
TRBV2 CASSLEQTSGSPYEQYF
TRBV7-9 CASSPDAGGVGYTF
TRBV7-8 CASSRSGDNEQFF
TRBV9 CASSVYIAGGPETQYF
TRBV11-2 CASSPRLGEQYF
TRBV4-3 CASSQDWPYTEAFF
TRBV5-8 CASSLAQEALAKNIQYF
TRBV6-5 CASPPHRVSNYGYTF
TRBV30 CAWSVGGLAGGPDTQYF
TRBV28 CASRLPGGPNQPQHF
TRBV19 CASSIMGGAFF
TRBV7-9 CASSLRTGGSYNEQFF
TRBV25-1 CASSLAGDRETQYF
TRBV6-1 CASSEKGPRVGAFF
TRBV20-1 CSASVNTEAFF
TRBV6-1 CASWTASGANVLTF
TRBV10-3 CAITGTSSAEQFF
TRBV6-5 CASRLQGTTDTQYF
TRBV28 CASSPPDRNTEAFF
TRBV2 CASRRTSRYEQYF